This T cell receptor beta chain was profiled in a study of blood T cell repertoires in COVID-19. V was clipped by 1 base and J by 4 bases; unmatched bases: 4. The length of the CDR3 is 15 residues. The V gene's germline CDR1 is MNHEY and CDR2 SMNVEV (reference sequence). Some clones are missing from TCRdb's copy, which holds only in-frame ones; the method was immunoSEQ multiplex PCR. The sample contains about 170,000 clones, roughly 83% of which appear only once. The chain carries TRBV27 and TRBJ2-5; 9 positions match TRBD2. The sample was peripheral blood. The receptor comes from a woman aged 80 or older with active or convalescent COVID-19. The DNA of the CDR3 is TGTGCCAGCAGTTTATTAGCGGGGGCGAGAGAGACCCAGTACTTC. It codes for CASSLLAGARETQYF.